Listed below are T cell receptor beta chains from one sample, sequenced in a study of blood T cell repertoires in COVID-19. Profiled with immunoSEQ multiplex PCR; TCRdb holds only in-frame clones, not every one. The sample contains 250,000 to 350,000 clones, roughly 87% of which appear only once. The specimen was peripheral blood. These TCRs come from a woman aged 45 to 65 who had recovered from COVID-19. Both conserved end residues are part of each CDR3. Some rows mark clone size as missing; the rest say once, few, many or name a class of expanded clone.

v_gene | abundance | CDR3aa
TRBV3-1/TRBV3-2 | few | CASSQDGTSGWLGSQYF
TRBV20-1 | . | CSAETGDEQYF
TRBV10-3 | . | CAISQGNSGNTIYF
TRBV5-8 | few | CASSVAGMGEQYF
TRBV10-3 | once | CAIKSGANEKLFF
TRBV27 | once | CASSSRGGTEAFF
TRBV27 | . | CASSLMGGGTGELFF
TRBV6-5 | . | CASSHDIASKNIQYF
TRBV5-1 | . | CASSLGSGTVSSYNSPLHF
TRBV19 | . | CASRQPLQGGGYTF
TRBV4-3 | once | CASSQDHGGKTQYF
TRBV27 | . | CASSLSLAYNEQFF
TRBV2 | . | CASSFGLAGDGEQYF
TRBV27 | . | CASSLHYQETQYF
TRBV7-2 | once | CASSPTNLGLAGGHEQFF
TRBV6-5 | . | CASSRGTGGREKLFF
TRBV6-2/TRBV6-3 | . | CASSYNAGFEAFF
TRBV6-5 | . | CASTSGSQSVNEQFF
TRBV7-8 | . | CASSLDRAGEQFF
TRBV28 | . | CASSTHHGGRLLNEQFF
TRBV19 | . | CASSIGQIDTQYF
TRBV28 | . | CASSLVSYGYTF
TRBV6-5 | . | CASRPKRGSTYEQYF
TRBV3-1/TRBV3-2 | few | CASSHDRGDYGYTF
TRBV5-5 | once | CASSFREGRGIHGYTF
TRBV9 | . | CASSVGSSSGANVLTF
TRBV7-3 | . | CASSTQTGETEAFF
TRBV7-9 | few | CASSRAGTSAYEQYF
TRBV28 | . | CASSFLSTGASGNTIYF
TRBV18 | . | CASSPGGDYGYTF
TRBV18 | . | CASSPTASNQPQHF
TRBV2 | . | CASSEVDRVRHTEAFF
TRBV7-9 | . | CASRRRGGVNGEDTEAFF
TRBV6-2/TRBV6-3 | once | CASSYPGAGVDEQFF